The present entry profiles one T cell receptor (beta chain) with its context. The antigen is undetermined. Its ends do not fully match the called genes, so a read error is possible. Sequencing was performed with immunoSEQ multiplex PCR; in TCRdb, only in-frame clones are kept and a portion is missing. The sample records 35,000 to 50,000 clones, more than 70% being singletons. The entry originates in a study of OX40 agonist ivuxolimab in advanced cancers. Looking at the study overall: Ivuxolimab, an agonistic anti-OX40 (CD134) antibody, was given to patients. Patients were over 65% male with ages about 23 to 79, mean roughly 55. Anti-PD-1, anti-PD-L1 or anti-CTLA-4 therapy given earlier was allowed, and approximately 40% had some.

Study outcomes and limitations: Part of the nonresponder group also had normalized T-cell clonal expansion that was low.

This CDR3 contains 9 residues. Germline CDR1 is DFQATT and CDR2 is SNEGSKA (reference sequence). The chain combines TRBV20-1 with TRBJ2-3; D is perhaps TRBD2 (6 bases). The receptor was isolated from an adult with an advanced solid tumor such as melanoma, head and neck, liver or kidney cancer. The starting material was CD4+ or CD8+ T cells sorted from blood, obtained in a trial of the OX40 agonist ivuxolimab. The CDR3 DNA follows: TGCAGCACCGGGAGCCGAAGACTTTTT. Amino acid sequence: CSTGSRRLF.